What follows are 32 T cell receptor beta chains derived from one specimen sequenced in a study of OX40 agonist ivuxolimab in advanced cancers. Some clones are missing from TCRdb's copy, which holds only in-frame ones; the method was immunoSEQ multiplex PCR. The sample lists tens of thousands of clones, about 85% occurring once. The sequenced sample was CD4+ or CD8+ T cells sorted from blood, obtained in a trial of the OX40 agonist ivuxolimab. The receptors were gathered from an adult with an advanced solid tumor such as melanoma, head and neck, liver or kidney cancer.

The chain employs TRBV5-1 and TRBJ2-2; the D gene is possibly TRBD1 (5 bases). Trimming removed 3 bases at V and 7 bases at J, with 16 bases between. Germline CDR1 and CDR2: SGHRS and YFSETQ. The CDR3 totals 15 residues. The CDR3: CASSSPDQGIGELFF. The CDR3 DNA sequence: TGCGCCAGCAGCTCACCAGACCAGGGAATCGGGGAGCTGTTTTTT.

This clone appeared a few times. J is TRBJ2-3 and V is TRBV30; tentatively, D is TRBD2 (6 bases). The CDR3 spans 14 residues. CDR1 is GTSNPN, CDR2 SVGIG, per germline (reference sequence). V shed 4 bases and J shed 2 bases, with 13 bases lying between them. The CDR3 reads CAWIHSGNTDTQYF. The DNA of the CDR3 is TGTGCCTGGATTCATAGCGGAAACACAGATACGCAGTATTTT.

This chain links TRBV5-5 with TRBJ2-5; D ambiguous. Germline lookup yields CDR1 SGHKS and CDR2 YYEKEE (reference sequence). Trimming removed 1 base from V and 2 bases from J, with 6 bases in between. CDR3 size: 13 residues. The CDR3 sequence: CASSLTIQETQYF. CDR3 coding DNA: TGTGCCAGCAGCTTGACTATACAAGAGACCCAGTACTTC.

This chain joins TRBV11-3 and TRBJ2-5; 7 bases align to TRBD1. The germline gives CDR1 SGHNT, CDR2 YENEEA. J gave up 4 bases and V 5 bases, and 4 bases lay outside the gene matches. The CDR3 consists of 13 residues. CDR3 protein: CASSARQGETQYF. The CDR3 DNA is TGTGCCAGCAGCGCCCGACAGGGAGAGACCCAGTACTTC.

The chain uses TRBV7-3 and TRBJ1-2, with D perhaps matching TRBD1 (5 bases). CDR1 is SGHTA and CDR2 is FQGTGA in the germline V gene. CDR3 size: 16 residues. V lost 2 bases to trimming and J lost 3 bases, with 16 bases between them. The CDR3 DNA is TGTGCCAGCAGCTTAGCTGGGGCGGCCGTGTACTATGGCTACACCTTC. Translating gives CASSLAGAAVYYGYTF.

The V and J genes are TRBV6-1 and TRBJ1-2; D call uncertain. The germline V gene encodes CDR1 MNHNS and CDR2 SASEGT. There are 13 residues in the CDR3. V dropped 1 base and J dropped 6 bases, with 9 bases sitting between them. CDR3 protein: CASSEGREDGYTF. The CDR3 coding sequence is TGTGCCAGCAGTGAAGGAAGGGAGGATGGCTACACCTTC.

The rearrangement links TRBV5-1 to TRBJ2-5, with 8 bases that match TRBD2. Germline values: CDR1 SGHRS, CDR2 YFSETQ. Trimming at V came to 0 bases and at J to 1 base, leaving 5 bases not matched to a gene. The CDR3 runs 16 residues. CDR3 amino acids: CASSLVLAEGQETQYF. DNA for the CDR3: TGCGCCAGCAGCTTGGTACTAGCGGAGGGCCAAGAGACCCAGTACTTC.

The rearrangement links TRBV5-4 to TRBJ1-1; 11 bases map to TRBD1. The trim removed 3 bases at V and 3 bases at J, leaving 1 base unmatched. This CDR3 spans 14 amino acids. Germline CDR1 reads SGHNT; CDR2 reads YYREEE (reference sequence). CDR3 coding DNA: TGTGCCAGCAGCTGGGGACAGGGGGACACTGAAGCTTTCTTT. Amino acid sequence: CASSWGQGDTEAFF. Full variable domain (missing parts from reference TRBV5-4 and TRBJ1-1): ETGVTQSPTHLIKTRGQQVTLRCSSQSGHNTVSWYQQALGQGPQFIFQYYREEENGRGNFPPRFSGLQFPNYSSELNVNALELDDSALYLCASSWGQGDTEAFFGQGTRLTVV.

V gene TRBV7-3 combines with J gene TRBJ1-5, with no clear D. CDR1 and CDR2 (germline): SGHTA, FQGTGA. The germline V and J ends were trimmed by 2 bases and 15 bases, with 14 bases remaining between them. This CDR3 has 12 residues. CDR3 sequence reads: CASSLVRELPHF. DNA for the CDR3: TGTGCCAGCAGCTTAGTGCGGGAATTACCGCATTTT.

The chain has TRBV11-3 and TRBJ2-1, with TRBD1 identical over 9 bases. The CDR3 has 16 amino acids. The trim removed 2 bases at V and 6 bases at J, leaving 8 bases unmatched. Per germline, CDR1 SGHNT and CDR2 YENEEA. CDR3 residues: CASSLFGGQGGNEQFF. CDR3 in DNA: TGTGCCAGCAGCTTATTTGGGGGACAGGGTGGCAATGAGCAGTTCTTC.

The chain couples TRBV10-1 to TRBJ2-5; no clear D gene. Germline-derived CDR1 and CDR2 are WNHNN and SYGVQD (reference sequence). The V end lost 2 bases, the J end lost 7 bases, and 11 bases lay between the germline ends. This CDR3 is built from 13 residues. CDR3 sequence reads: CASSELTEGTQYF. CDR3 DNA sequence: TGCGCCAGCAGTGAGCTTACGGAAGGGACCCAGTACTTC.

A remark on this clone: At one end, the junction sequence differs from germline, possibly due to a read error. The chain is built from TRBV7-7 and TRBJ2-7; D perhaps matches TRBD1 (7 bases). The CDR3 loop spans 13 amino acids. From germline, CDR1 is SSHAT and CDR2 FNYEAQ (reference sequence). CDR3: CASSQEGAGEQYF. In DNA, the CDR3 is TGTGCTAGCAGCCAAGAGGGGGCGGGGGAGCAGTACTTC.

CDR3 bases: TGTGCCAGCAGCCATTCCCCTCAGGTACGGGGCGAGCAGTACTTC. Its translation: CASSHSPQVRGEQYF. The chain combines TRBV7-8 with TRBJ2-7, with D perhaps TRBD2 (5 bases). The CDR3 has 15 amino acids. V lost 5 bases and J lost 6, with 20 bases in between. CDR1 SGHVS and CDR2 FQNEAQ come from the germline V gene.

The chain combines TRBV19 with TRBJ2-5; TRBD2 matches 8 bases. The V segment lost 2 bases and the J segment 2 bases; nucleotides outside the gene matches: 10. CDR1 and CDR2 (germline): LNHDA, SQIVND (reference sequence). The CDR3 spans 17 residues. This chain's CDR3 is CASSILGLAGAQETQYF. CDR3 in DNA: TGTGCCAGTAGTATATTAGGGCTAGCGGGTGCTCAAGAGACCCAGTACTTC.

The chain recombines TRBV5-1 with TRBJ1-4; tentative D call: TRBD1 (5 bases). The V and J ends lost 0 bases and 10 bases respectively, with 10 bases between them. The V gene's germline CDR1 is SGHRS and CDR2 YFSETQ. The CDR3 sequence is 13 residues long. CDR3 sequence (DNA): TGCGCCAGCAGCTTGGGGTTCCAGGGAAAACTGTTTTTT. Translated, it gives CASSLGFQGKLFF. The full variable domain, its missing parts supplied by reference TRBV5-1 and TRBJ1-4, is KAGVTQTPRYLIKTRGQQVTLSCSPISGHRSVSWYQQTPGQGLQFLFEYFSETQRNKGNFPGRFSGRQFSNSRSEMNVSTLELGDSALYLCASSLGFQGKLFFGSGTQLSVL.

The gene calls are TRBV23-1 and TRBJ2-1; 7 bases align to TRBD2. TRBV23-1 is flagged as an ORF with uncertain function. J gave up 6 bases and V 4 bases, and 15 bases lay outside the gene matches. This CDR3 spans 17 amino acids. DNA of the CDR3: TGCGCCAGCAGTCTAAGTCGAGGGAGGGCCTCTAGCAATGAGCAGTTCTTC. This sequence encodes CASSLSRGRASSNEQFF.

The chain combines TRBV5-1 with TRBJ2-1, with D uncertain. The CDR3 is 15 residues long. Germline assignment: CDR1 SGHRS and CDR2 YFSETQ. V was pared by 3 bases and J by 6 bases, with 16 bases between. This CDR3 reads CASSSSAGLGNEQFF. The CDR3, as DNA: TGCGCCAGCAGCTCTTCGGCAGGTCTGGGCAATGAGCAGTTCTTC.

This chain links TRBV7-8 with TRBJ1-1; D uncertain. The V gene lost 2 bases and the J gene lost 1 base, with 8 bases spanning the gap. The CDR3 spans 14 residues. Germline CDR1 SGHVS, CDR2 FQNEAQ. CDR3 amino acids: CASSLRESNTEAFF. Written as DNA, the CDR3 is TGTGCCAGCAGCTTAAGAGAGTCGAACACTGAAGCTTTCTTT.

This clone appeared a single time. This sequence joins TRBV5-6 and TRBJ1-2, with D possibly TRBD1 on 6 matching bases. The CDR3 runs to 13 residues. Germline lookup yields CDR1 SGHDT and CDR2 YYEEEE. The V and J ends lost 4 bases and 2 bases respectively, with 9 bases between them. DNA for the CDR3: TGTGCCAGCAGCGGAAGGGGGAACTATGGCTACACCTTC. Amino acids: CASSGRGNYGYTF.

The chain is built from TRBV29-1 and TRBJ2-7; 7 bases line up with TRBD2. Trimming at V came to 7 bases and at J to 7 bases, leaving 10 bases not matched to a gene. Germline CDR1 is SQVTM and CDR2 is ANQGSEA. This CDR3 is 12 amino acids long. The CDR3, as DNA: TGCAGCGGATGGGAGGGTTCGGGAGAGCAGTACTTC. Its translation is CSGWEGSGEQYF.

In DNA, the CDR3 is TGTGCCAGCAGCTTGGCAGGGGGGAGACCCTATGGCTACACCTTC. Translation: CASSLAGGRPYGYTF. This sequence joins TRBV5-4 and TRBJ1-2, with 7 bases fitting TRBD1. J gave up 4 bases and V 0 bases, and 6 bases lay outside the gene matches. The CDR3 length is 15 residues. CDR1 is SGHNT, CDR2 YYREEE, per germline (reference sequence).

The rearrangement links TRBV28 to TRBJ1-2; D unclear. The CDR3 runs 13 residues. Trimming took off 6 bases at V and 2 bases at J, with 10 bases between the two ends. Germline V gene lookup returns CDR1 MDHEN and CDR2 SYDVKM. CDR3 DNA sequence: TGTGCCAGCAGCCTGGACCTAAACTATGGCTACACCTTC. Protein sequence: CASSLDLNYGYTF.

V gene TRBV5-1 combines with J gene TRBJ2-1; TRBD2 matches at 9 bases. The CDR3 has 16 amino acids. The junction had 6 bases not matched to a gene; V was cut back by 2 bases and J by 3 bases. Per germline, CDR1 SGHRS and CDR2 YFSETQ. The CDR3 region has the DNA TGCGCCAGCAGCTTCTCTGGTAGCGGGAGCTACAATGAGCAGTTCTTC. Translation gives CASSFSGSGSYNEQFF.

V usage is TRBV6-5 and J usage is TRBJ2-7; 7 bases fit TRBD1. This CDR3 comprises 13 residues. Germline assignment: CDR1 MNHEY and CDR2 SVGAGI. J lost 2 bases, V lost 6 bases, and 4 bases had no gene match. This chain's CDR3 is CASRGQPTYEQYF. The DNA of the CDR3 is TGTGCCAGCAGGGGACAGCCGACCTACGAGCAGTACTTC.

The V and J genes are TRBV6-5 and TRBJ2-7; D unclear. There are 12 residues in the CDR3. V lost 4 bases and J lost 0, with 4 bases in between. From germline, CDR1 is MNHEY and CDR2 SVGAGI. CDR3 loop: CASSSTSYEQYF. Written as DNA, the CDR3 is TGTGCCAGCAGTTCCACCTCCTACGAGCAGTACTTC.

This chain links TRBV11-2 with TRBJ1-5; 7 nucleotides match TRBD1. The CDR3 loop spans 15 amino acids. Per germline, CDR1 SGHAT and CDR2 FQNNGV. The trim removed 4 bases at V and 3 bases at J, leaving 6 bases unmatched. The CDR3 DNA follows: TGTGCCAGCAGCTCAGGACAGGCGCCCAATCAGCCCCAGCATTTT. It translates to CASSSGQAPNQPQHF.

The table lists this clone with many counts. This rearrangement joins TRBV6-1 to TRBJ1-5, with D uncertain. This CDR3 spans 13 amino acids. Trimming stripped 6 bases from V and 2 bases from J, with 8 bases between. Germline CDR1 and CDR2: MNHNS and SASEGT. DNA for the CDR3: TGTGCCAGCAGGGAGAGGGGCAATCAGCCCCAGCATTTT. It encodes CASRERGNQPQHF.

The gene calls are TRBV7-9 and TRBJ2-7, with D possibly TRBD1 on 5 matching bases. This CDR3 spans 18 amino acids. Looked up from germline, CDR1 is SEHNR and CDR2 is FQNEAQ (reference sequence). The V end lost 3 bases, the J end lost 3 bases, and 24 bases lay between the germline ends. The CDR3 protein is CASSLDPGRVYSFYEQYF. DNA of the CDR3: TGTGCCAGCAGCTTGGACCCCGGCAGGGTGTATTCCTTCTACGAGCAGTACTTC.

The CDR3 bases are TGCGCCAGCAGCCAAGCCCCGACTAGCCCGTCGAGGGAGACCCAGTACTTC. Translated: CASSQAPTSPSRETQYF. This rearrangement joins TRBV4-1 to TRBJ2-5; 7 bases agree with TRBD2. In germline, CDR1 is MGHRA, CDR2 YSYEKL. The CDR3 has 17 residues. V lost 1 base, J lost 5 bases, and 13 bases stayed unmatched.

CDR3 DNA sequence: TGTGCCAGCAGCCCACAGGGGTTCCACGAGCAGTACTTC. As protein: CASSPQGFHEQYF. V is TRBV7-9 and J is TRBJ2-7, with 7 bases fitting TRBD1. The CDR3 runs to 13 residues. The germline V gene encodes CDR1 SEHNR and CDR2 FQNEAQ (reference sequence). V shed 5 bases and J 5 bases; nucleotides not matched to a gene: 6.

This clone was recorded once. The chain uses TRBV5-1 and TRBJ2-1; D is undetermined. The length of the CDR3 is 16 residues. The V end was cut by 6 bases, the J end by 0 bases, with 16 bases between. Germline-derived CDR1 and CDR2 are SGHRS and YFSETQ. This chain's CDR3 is CASTLGATSSYNEQFF. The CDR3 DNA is TGCGCCAGCACCCTTGGAGCGACCAGCTCCTACAATGAGCAGTTCTTC.

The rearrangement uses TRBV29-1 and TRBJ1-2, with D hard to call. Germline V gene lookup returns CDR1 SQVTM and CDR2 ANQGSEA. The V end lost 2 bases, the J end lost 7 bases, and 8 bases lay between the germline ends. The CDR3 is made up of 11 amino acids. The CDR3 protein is CSVELYGGYTF. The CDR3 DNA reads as TGCAGCGTTGAACTCTACGGTGGCTACACCTTC.